This T cell receptor (beta chain) was retrieved from a study of T cell responses to AZD1222 COVID-19 vaccine. Study results and limitations: Spike-specific TCR breadth and depth went up after people got two AZD1222 doses. Most donors were white British, females outnumbered males, and clonal diversity was possibly underestimated.

Points on this clone: Antigen unknown.

The V gene lost 7 bases and the J gene lost 1 base, with 13 bases spanning the gap. Per germline, CDR1 WSHSY and CDR2 SAAADI. The length of the CDR3 is 14 residues. Clones were read by immunoSEQ multiplex PCR, and TCRdb kept only the in-frame ones, dropping some. The repertoire holds 150,000 to 200,000 clones, with 92% as singletons. The sequences come from peripheral blood, collected on day 0 of AZD1222 vaccination. The sequence derives from an adult in good health. This chain links TRBV10-2 with TRBJ2-5; TRBD2 might be the D (6 bases). The CDR3 spells CASKAAGSQETQYF. The CDR3 nucleotides are TGCGCCAGCAAAGCCGCGGGGTCCCAAGAGACCCAGTACTTC.